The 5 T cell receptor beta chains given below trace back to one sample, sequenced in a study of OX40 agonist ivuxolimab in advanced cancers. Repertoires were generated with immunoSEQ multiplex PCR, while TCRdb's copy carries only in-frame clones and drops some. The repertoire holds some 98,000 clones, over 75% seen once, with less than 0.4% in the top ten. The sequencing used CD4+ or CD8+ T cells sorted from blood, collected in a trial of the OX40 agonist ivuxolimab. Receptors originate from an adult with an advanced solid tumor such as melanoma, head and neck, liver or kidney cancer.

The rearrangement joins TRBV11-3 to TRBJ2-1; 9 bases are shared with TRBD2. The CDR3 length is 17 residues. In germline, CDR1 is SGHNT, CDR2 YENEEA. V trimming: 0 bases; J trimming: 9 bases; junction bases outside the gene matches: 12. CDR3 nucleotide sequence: TGTGCCAGCAGCTTAGATGGCTCGCGACTAGCGGTGACTGAGCAGTTCTTC. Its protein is CASSLDGSRLAVTEQFF.

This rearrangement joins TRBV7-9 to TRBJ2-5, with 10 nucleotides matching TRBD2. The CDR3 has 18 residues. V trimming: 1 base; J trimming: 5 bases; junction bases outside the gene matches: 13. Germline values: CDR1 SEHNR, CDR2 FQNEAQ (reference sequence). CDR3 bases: TGTGCCAGCAGCTTAGGGGCTAGCGGGAGAAGCGTGCGTGAGACCCAGTACTTC. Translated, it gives CASSLGASGRSVRETQYF.

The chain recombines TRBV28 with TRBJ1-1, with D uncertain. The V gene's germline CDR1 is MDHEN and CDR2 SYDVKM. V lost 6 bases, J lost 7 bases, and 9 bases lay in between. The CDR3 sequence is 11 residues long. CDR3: CASRSLDEAFF. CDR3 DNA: TGTGCCAGCAGGTCGTTGGATGAAGCTTTCTTT.

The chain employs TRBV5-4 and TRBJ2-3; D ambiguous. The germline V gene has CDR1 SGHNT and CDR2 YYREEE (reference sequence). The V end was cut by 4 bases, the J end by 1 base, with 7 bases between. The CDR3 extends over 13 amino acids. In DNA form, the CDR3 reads TGTGCCAGCAGCCCTAGTGGCACAGATACGCAGTATTTT. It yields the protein CASSPSGTDTQYF.

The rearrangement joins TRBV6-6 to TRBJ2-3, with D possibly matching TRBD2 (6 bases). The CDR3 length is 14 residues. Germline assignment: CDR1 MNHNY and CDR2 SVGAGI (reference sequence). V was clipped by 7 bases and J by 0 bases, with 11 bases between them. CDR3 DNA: TGTGCCAGCATCTTGAGCGGGAGCACAGATACGCAGTATTTT. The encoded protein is CASILSGSTDTQYF.